The rows below give T cell receptor beta chains drawn from one sample of a study of cytomegalovirus exposure and HLA in healthy donors. Data came from immunoSEQ multiplex PCR; TCRdb stores just in-frame clones and leaves some out. Among around 130,000 clones listed, roughly 70% were seen once. Sequenced material: PBMCs. These receptors all stem from a man aged 25-40 years in good health and CMV-seronegative. The CDR3 runs from the conserved cysteine through the conserved F or W. D genes are given only for firm matches. Not all rows give a size; the values are once, few, many and, for expanded clones, a class.

CDR3: CASSQEKSGQHNEKLFF; DNA: TGTGCCAGCAGCCAAGAAAAATCGGGACAGCATAATGAAAAACTGTTTTTT; J: TRBJ1-4; size: -; D: TRBD1; V: TRBV4-2
CDR3: CASSWSGTGLFGSEKLFF; DNA: TGCGCCAGCAGCTGGTCCGGGACAGGTCTCTTTGGCAGTGAAAAACTGTTTTTT; J: TRBJ1-4; size: -; D: TRBD1; V: TRBV5-1
CDR3: CASSYGQGLGYTF; DNA: TGTGCCAGCAGTTATGGACAGGGGCTGGGCTACACCTTC; J: TRBJ1-2; size: few; D: TRBD1; V: TRBV6-5
CDR3: CASSQAIVREKLFF; DNA: TGCGCCAGCAGCCAAGCTATCGTCCGAGAAAAACTGTTTTTT; J: TRBJ1-4; size: once; D: -; V: TRBV4-3
CDR3: CASSTRGAHQPQHF; DNA: TGTGCCAGTAGTACCAGGGGAGCCCATCAGCCCCAGCATTTT; J: TRBJ1-5; size: -; D: -; V: TRBV19
CDR3: CASSTPGQGGGYTF; DNA: TGTGCCAGCAGTACCCCAGGACAGGGCGGGGGCTACACCTTC; J: TRBJ1-2; size: -; D: TRBD1; V: TRBV6-5
CDR3: CASSQRIRGVGYTF; DNA: TGTGCCAGCAGCCAACGGATCAGGGGAGTAGGCTACACCTTC; J: TRBJ1-2; size: -; D: -; V: TRBV5-6
CDR3: CASRLARTSGGAPVYEQFF; DNA: TGTGCAAGTCGCTTAGCGAGGACTAGCGGGGGGGCTCCGGTGTATGAGCAGTTCTTC; J: TRBJ2-1; size: -; D: -; V: TRBV12-2
CDR3: CASSFGQALIGAFF; DNA: TGTGCCAGCAGCTTCGGACAGGCTCTGATCGGCGCTTTCTTT; J: TRBJ1-1; size: -; D: TRBD1; V: TRBV11-2
CDR3: CASSFTSGNTIYF; DNA: TGTGCCAGCAGCTTTACATCTGGAAACACCATATATTTT; J: TRBJ1-3; size: few; D: -; V: TRBV5-6
CDR3: CASSLEGAPNQPQHF; DNA: TGCGCCAGCAGCTTGGAGGGGGCCCCCAATCAGCCCCAGCATTTT; J: TRBJ1-5; size: -; D: TRBD1; V: TRBV5-1
CDR3: CASSQDPSGTPTGELFF; DNA: TGTGCCAGCAGCCAAGATCCCTCCGGGACTCCTACCGGGGAGCTGTTTTTT; J: TRBJ2-2; size: -; D: -; V: TRBV4-2
CDR3: CASSRTGRNNQPQHF; DNA: TGTGCCAGCAGCCGAACAGGGAGAAACAATCAGCCCCAGCATTTT; J: TRBJ1-5; size: -; D: -; V: TRBV6-5
CDR3: CASSLRRGQVREKLFF; DNA: TGTGCCAGCAGTTTAAGGCGGGGACAGGTTCGAGAAAAACTGTTTTTT; J: TRBJ1-4; size: -; D: TRBD1; V: TRBV28
CDR3: CASSQGTDNQPQHF; DNA: TGCGCCAGCAGCCAGGGGACAGACAATCAGCCCCAGCATTTT; J: TRBJ1-5; size: -; D: TRBD1; V: TRBV5-1
CDR3: CASSPQLAGSETQYF; DNA: TGTGCCAGCAGTCCTCAACTAGCGGGAAGTGAGACCCAGTACTTC; J: TRBJ2-5; size: -; D: TRBD2; V: TRBV28
CDR3: CASSLAYRGRGYEKLFF; DNA: TGTGCCAGCAGCTTAGCATACAGGGGGCGAGGGTATGAAAAACTGTTTTTT; J: TRBJ1-4; size: -; D: TRBD1; V: TRBV11-2
CDR3: CASSLAVQNTDTQYF; DNA: TGCGCCAGCAGCTTGGCGGTCCAAAACACAGATACGCAGTATTTT; J: TRBJ2-3; size: -; D: -; V: TRBV5-1
CDR3: CASSLGEYPAGGYTF; DNA: TGTGCCAGCAGCTTAGGCGAATACCCGGCGGGTGGCTACACCTTC; J: TRBJ1-2; size: once; D: -; V: TRBV13
CDR3: CASMTSAMNTEAFF; DNA: TGTGCCAGTATGACTTCAGCCATGAACACTGAAGCTTTCTTT; J: TRBJ1-1; size: -; D: -; V: TRBV19
CDR3: CASSPLRNTGELFF; DNA: TGTGCCAGCTCACCACTCAGGAACACCGGGGAGCTGTTTTTT; J: TRBJ2-2; size: -; D: -; V: TRBV18
CDR3: CASSYSGTGLYEQYF; DNA: TGTGCCAGCAGTTACTCCGGGACAGGACTCTACGAGCAGTACTTC; J: TRBJ2-7; size: -; D: TRBD1; V: TRBV6-5
CDR3: CASSLKPLALNTEAFF; DNA: TGCGCCAGCAGCTTGAAGCCTTTAGCCCTGAACACTGAAGCTTTCTTT; J: TRBJ1-1; size: -; D: -; V: TRBV5-1
CDR3: CASSGHPGYTF; DNA: TGTGCCAGCAGCGGACATCCCGGCTACACCTTC; J: TRBJ1-2; size: -; D: -; V: TRBV21-1